A selection of T cell receptor beta chains follows, all from one sample in a study of cytomegalovirus exposure and HLA in healthy donors. Repertoires were generated with immunoSEQ multiplex PCR, while TCRdb's copy carries only in-frame clones and drops some. In the table there are approximately 110,000 clones, roughly 80% of which are singletons. Specimen: PBMCs. These receptors originate from a man younger than 45 in good health and CMV-seropositive. Both conserved end residues are part of each CDR3. A D gene is named only where the DNA matches it firmly. Clone size is shown for a subset of rows, as once, few, many or a class of expanded clone.

d_gene: -; v_gene: TRBV7-2; j_gene: TRBJ2-7; abundance: -; CDR3aa: CASSLVPSSYEQYF; CDR3nt: TGTGCCAGCAGCTTAGTTCCCTCCTCCTACGAGCAGTACTTC
d_gene: TRBD1; v_gene: TRBV5-1; j_gene: TRBJ1-2; abundance: -; CDR3aa: CASRPRTGGNYGYTF; CDR3nt: TGCGCCAGCCGACCGCGGACAGGTGGTAACTATGGCTACACCTTC
d_gene: -; v_gene: TRBV19; j_gene: TRBJ2-1; abundance: few; CDR3aa: CASSGRSGSWEVNEQFF; CDR3nt: TGTGCCAGTAGTGGGAGATCGGGCAGTTGGGAGGTAAATGAGCAGTTCTTC
d_gene: TRBD1; v_gene: TRBV7-9; j_gene: TRBJ1-4; abundance: -; CDR3aa: CSSSTQGQGNEKLFF; CDR3nt: TGTTCCAGCAGCACGCAGGGACAGGGGAATGAAAAACTGTTTTTT
d_gene: -; v_gene: TRBV5-6; j_gene: TRBJ2-6; abundance: -; CDR3aa: CASSLGVTTSGANVLTF; CDR3nt: TGTGCCAGCAGCTTGGGCGTGACTACCTCTGGGGCCAACGTCCTGACTTTC
d_gene: TRBD2; v_gene: TRBV18; j_gene: TRBJ2-3; abundance: once; CDR3aa: CASSPLLAGRTDTQYF; CDR3nt: TGTGCCAGCTCACCCCTGCTAGCGGGGAGGACAGATACGCAGTATTTT
d_gene: -; v_gene: TRBV27; j_gene: TRBJ1-2; abundance: -; CDR3aa: CASSPLKGEYGYTF; CDR3nt: TGTGCCAGCAGCCCCCTGAAGGGAGAGTATGGCTACACCTTC
d_gene: -; v_gene: TRBV9; j_gene: TRBJ2-1; abundance: -; CDR3aa: CASSTQMTSFNEQFF; CDR3nt: TGTGCCAGCAGCACCCAAATGACTAGTTTTAATGAGCAGTTCTTC
d_gene: TRBD2; v_gene: TRBV2; j_gene: TRBJ2-7; abundance: -; CDR3aa: CASSDRAGGLSEQYF; CDR3nt: TGTGCCAGCAGCGACCGAGCGGGGGGGCTCAGCGAGCAGTACTTC
d_gene: TRBD1; v_gene: TRBV6-5; j_gene: TRBJ1-2; abundance: -; CDR3aa: CASREKDRPNYGYTF; CDR3nt: TGTGCCAGCAGGGAGAAGGACAGGCCTAACTATGGCTACACCTTC
d_gene: -; v_gene: TRBV2; j_gene: TRBJ2-1; abundance: -; CDR3aa: CASSEGNREQFF; CDR3nt: TGTGCCAGCAGTGAAGGCAATAGAGAGCAGTTCTTC